The 13 T cell receptor beta chains below come from one sample, sequenced in a study of blood T cell repertoires in COVID-19. Here immunoSEQ multiplex PCR was the method, and the copy in TCRdb shows in-frame clones only, minus some. The data hold tens of thousands of clones, with 81% observed a single time. Sequenced sample: peripheral blood. The receptor source for this set is an older woman with acute or convalescent COVID-19.

This clone has a handful of counts. The chain uses TRBV30 and TRBJ2-7; D is uncertain. The CDR3 extends over 14 amino acids. Germline loops: CDR1 GTSNPN, CDR2 SVGIG (reference sequence). Trimming shortened V by 0 bases and J by 5 bases, and 14 bases separated the two germline ends. The DNA for the CDR3 is TGTGCCTGGAGTGTAGGCGCGGTCTTGGACGAGCAGTACTTC. Its translation: CAWSVGAVLDEQYF.

This chain joins TRBV6-6 and TRBJ1-5, with D maybe TRBD1 (6 bases). The V gene's germline CDR1 is MNHNY and CDR2 SVGAGI (reference sequence). V was clipped by 4 bases and J by 0 bases, with 10 bases between them. There are 15 residues in the CDR3. CDR3 residues: CASSSGQNSNQPQHF. The CDR3 DNA sequence: TGTGCCAGCAGTTCAGGACAGAATAGCAATCAGCCCCAGCATTTT.

J is TRBJ2-7 and V is TRBV11-3; 8 positions match TRBD1. CDR1 and CDR2 from the germline V gene are SGHNT and YENEEA. The CDR3 has 13 residues. The V gene end was trimmed by 5 bases and the J gene end by 4 bases; junction bases not matched to a gene: 4. The CDR3 is CASSQDRGYEQYF. In DNA form, the CDR3 reads TGTGCCAGCAGCCAAGACAGGGGATACGAGCAGTACTTC.

The chain uses TRBV5-1 and TRBJ1-1; 11 nucleotides agree with TRBD1. Germline CDR1 reads SGHRS; CDR2 reads YFSETQ. The CDR3 consists of 15 residues. V lost 5 bases, J lost 3 bases, and 6 bases stayed unmatched. The CDR3 protein is CASRRTGGTYTEAFF. The CDR3 DNA is TGCGCCAGCAGACGGACAGGGGGCACGTACACTGAAGCTTTCTTT.

The chain couples TRBV25-1 to TRBJ2-5, with D possibly matching TRBD2 (7 bases). Deletions cut 6 bases from V and 6 bases from J, with 14 bases between. CDR1 is MGHDK and CDR2 is SYGVNS in the germline V gene. This CDR3 spans 13 amino acids. CDR3 loop: CASRRVGGQTQYF. Written as DNA, the CDR3 is TGTGCCAGCAGGAGGGTGGGGGGGCAGACCCAGTACTTC.

The rearrangement uses TRBV6-1 and TRBJ1-5; no reliable D call. This CDR3 is 15 amino acids long. Germline-derived CDR1 and CDR2 are MNHNS and SASEGT. Trimming stripped 3 bases from V and 3 bases from J, with 12 bases between. The CDR3 DNA sequence: TGTGCCAGCAGTGATCCCCTGGGCCTCAATCAGCCCCAGCATTTT. It specifies CASSDPLGLNQPQHF.

For this clone: One end of the junction fails to match germline, which may point to a read error. The rearrangement joins TRBV30 to TRBJ2-1, with 8 bases fitting TRBD2. This CDR3 region has 16 residues. The germline V gene has CDR1 GTSNPN and CDR2 SVGIG (reference sequence). CDR3 nucleotides: TGTGCCTGGAGTCCCGCGGGGGGATTCTCCAACAATGAGCAGTTCTTC. This translates into CAWSPAGGFSNNEQFF.

This clone was found once. The chain is built from TRBV3-1 (or the pseudogene TRBV3-2) and TRBJ1-6, with TRBD1 identical over 8 bases. The CDR3 covers 14 residues. From germline, CDR1 is LGHDT and CDR2 YNNKEL (reference sequence). The junction had 4 bases not matched to a gene; V was cut back by 6 bases and J by 6 bases. The CDR3 reads CASSLDRGNSPLHF. CDR3 bases: TGTGCCAGCAGTCTTGACAGGGGTAATTCACCCCTCCACTTT.

This clone appeared a single time. CDR3 region: CASSSRPTEYNEQFF. The CDR3 DNA follows: TGTGCCAGCAGCTCCCGCCCAACAGAGTACAATGAGCAGTTCTTC. The J gene is TRBJ2-1, the V gene TRBV13; D gene unclear. Germline V gene data show CDR1 as PRHDT and CDR2 as FYEKMQ (reference sequence). V gave up 4 bases and J gave up 4 bases, with 14 bases separating them. The CDR3 contains 15 residues.

V usage is TRBV4-1 and J usage is TRBJ1-2, with D hard to call. V lost 4 bases and J 2 bases, leaving 8 bases between the germline ends. This CDR3 contains 13 residues. CDR1 is MGHRA and CDR2 is YSYEKL in the germline V gene. CDR3 bases: TGCGCCAGCAGCCCCGGAGAAAACTATGGCTACACCTTC. Amino acids: CASSPGENYGYTF.

This chain uses TRBV2 with TRBJ1-5; no definite D call. CDR1 SNHLY and CDR2 FYNNEI come from the germline V gene. The CDR3 has 13 residues. With 6 bases removed from V and 0 bases from J, the gap between germline ends came to 6 bases. In DNA, the CDR3 is TGTGCCAGCAGCGGAGCTAGCAATCAGCCCCAGCATTTT. This gives the protein CASSGASNQPQHF. Full variable domain (outside the CDR3, taken from reference TRBV2 and TRBJ1-5): EPEVTQTPSHQVTQMGQEVILRCVPISNHLYFYWYRQILGQKVEFLVSFYNNEISEKSEIFDDQFSVERPDGSNFTLKIRSTKLEDSAMYFCASSGASNQPQHFGDGTRLSIL.

The chain couples TRBV19 to TRBJ1-4; TRBD1 aligns across 8 bases. Germline CDR1 is LNHDA and CDR2 is SQIVND (reference sequence). This CDR3 has 14 amino acids. V lost 8 bases to trimming and J lost 8 bases; unmatched junction nucleotides: 10. CDR3 protein: CASASQGAGEKLFF. CDR3 DNA: TGTGCCAGTGCTTCCCAGGGGGCCGGGGAAAAACTGTTTTTT.

The chain combines TRBV6-5 with TRBJ1-5; weak D call: TRBD1 (6 bases). This CDR3 comprises 14 residues. CDR1 and CDR2 from the germline V gene are MNHEY and SVGAGI. V lost 11 bases and J lost 0, with 14 bases in between. The CDR3 loop reads CAGSQGYSNQPQHF. The CDR3 DNA sequence: TGTGCCGGTTCTCAGGGGTATAGCAATCAGCCCCAGCATTTT.